This TCR beta chain originates from a study of Graves' ophthalmopathy and Graves' hyperthyroidism. For repertoire sequencing, the TCR beta CDR3 regions were amplified from RNA transcripts. The first round was an RT-PCR with HTBI primers, and the second round was a multiplex PCR. TCRdb re-derived calls from the multiplex PCR reads in MiXCR, one entry per CDR3 protein. There are roughly 480,000 distinct CDR3 sequences in the sample; approximately 15% occur only once, and 9.5% to 10% lies in the top ten. General observations from the study: Most expanded thyroid clonotypes above 0.001 frequency also appeared in blood.

This clonotype was seen a handful of times. Its specificity is not known. Under 3 months in duration, the ophthalmopathy in affected donors had moderate-to-severe activity, CAS ≥3 and NOSPECS ≥4. PBMCs had their origin in fresh peripheral blood (roughly 10 ml). This CDR3 is 16 amino acids long. CDR1 is SGHRS and CDR2 is YFSETQ in the germline V gene. V was cut by 1 base and J by 0 bases, with 11 bases left in between. The sequenced sample was blood. This receptor was obtained from a woman aged 25 to 45 with Graves' ophthalmopathy. The J gene is TRBJ2-4, the V gene TRBV5-1; the D gene is possibly TRBD1 (6 bases). The DNA of the CDR3 is TGCGCCAGCAGCTTGAGGGGGATTCTAGCCAAAAACATTCAGTACTTC. This gives the protein CASSLRGILAKNIQYF.